This record covers a single T cell receptor beta chain. Antigen specificity is unknown. The authors extracted RNA and reverse transcribed it into cDNA as the sequencing template. Data came from immunoSEQ multiplex PCR; TCRdb stores just in-frame clones and leaves some out. Among some 180,000 clones listed, roughly half were seen once. Regarding treatment: oral pan-JAK inhibitor, 5-10 mg twice daily. These data come from a study of CD8+ T cells in alopecia areata. Across the whole study: Treated patients were given 5 to 10 mg oral tofacitinib twice daily. Scoring of severity for treated patients was based on percentage of affected scalp area.

Germline values: CDR1 MGHDK, CDR2 SYGVNS. V dropped 2 bases and J dropped 0; count of bases not matched to a gene: 3. CDR3 length equals 15 residues. Regarding the study as a whole: Whereas mice showed it more clearly, TCR sharing across patients was murkier, possibly because of HLA.

The V and J genes are TRBV25-1 and TRBJ2-7; 8 bases line up with TRBD1. The clonotype originates from a human donor with alopecia areata. The sample was CD8+ T cells sorted from blood, taken at approximately week 52, from a patient treated with tofacitinib. CDR3 coding DNA: TGTGCCAGCAGTGAAACGACAGGGGCCTCCTACGAGCAGTACTTC. Translated: CASSETTGASYEQYF.